Listed below are T cell receptor beta chains from one sample, sequenced in a study of shared clonotypes between healthy human individuals. Sequencing used immunoSEQ multiplex PCR; TCRdb keeps in-frame clones, though not all of them. The table shows around 2.5 million clones, with 93% occurring only once. Sample: naive CD4+ T cells from PBMCs. Source of these receptors: a man younger than 35 in good health. Some clones in this sample may be carry-over from other donors' samples. CDR3s include the opening cysteine and the closing phenylalanine or tryptophan. D genes are given only for firm matches. The size entry is marked missing in some rows and otherwise reads once, few, many or a size class.

clone_size,cdr3_length,v_call,d_call,j_call,cdr3_aa,cdr3_nt
.,12,TRBV9,.,TRBJ1-3,CASSVLAGTIYF,TGTGCCAGCAGCGTTCTCGCGGGGACCATATATTTT
.,14,TRBV9,.,TRBJ2-1,CASSVAPIANEQFF,TGTGCCAGCAGCGTAGCTCCGATTGCGAATGAGCAGTTCTTC
.,16,TRBV2,.,TRBJ2-2,CASSTMIRGNTGELFF,TGTGCCAGCAGTACTATGATTAGGGGGAACACCGGGGAGCTGTTTTTT
once,17,TRBV7-6,.,TRBJ2-6,CASSPGTGNSGANVLTF,TGTGCCAGCAGCCCCGGGACGGGGAACTCTGGGGCCAACGTCCTGACTTTC
.,13,TRBV7-2,TRBD2,TRBJ2-1,CASSYVAGGEQFF,TGTGCCAGCAGCTACGTGGCGGGGGGTGAGCAGTTCTTC
.,14,TRBV5-5,TRBD1,TRBJ1-1,CASSPHTGGTEAFF,TGTGCCAGCAGCCCCCATACAGGGGGGACTGAAGCTTTCTTT
once,12,TRBV7-9,.,TRBJ2-1,CASSFGGYEQFF,TGTGCCAGCAGCTTTGGCGGGTATGAGCAGTTCTTC
.,17,TRBV28,.,TRBJ1-4,CASSPLSRGRANEKLFF,TGTGCCAGCAGCCCACTATCCAGGGGCCGGGCTAATGAAAAACTGTTTTTT
.,13,TRBV2,.,TRBJ2-2,CAGRDTNTGELFF,TGTGCCGGCCGGGACACTAACACCGGGGAGCTGTTTTTT
.,14,TRBV28,.,TRBJ2-7,CASLTAGGSYEQYF,TGTGCCAGTCTCACAGCGGGTGGCTCCTACGAGCAGTACTTC
.,19,TRBV5-1,TRBD2,TRBJ2-5,CASSRDRGSGLAGSETQYF,TGCGCCAGCAGCAGGGACAGGGGCTCGGGACTAGCGGGATCAGAGACCCAGTACTTC
.,13,TRBV7-2,TRBD1,TRBJ1-5,CASSSDRDQPQHF,TGTGCCAGCAGCTCGGACAGGGATCAGCCCCAGCATTTT
.,12,TRBV7-9,.,TRBJ2-3,CASSPPPDTQYF,TGTGCCAGCAGCCCACCTCCAGATACGCAGTATTTT
.,16,TRBV5-4,TRBD2,TRBJ2-7,CASSLGGLAGSGEQYF,TGTGCCAGCAGCTTGGGTGGACTAGCGGGATCGGGGGAGCAGTACTTC
.,12,TRBV11-3,.,TRBJ2-2,CASSTRTGELFF,TGTGCCAGCAGCACTCGAACCGGGGAGCTGTTTTTT
.,14,TRBV29-1,TRBD1,TRBJ2-7,CSVGVGQGSYEQYF,TGCAGCGTTGGCGTGGGACAGGGGTCCTACGAGCAGTACTTC
.,15,TRBV11-2,.,TRBJ2-2,CASSSGRSVAGELFF,TGTGCCAGCAGCTCGGGCAGGTCAGTCGCCGGGGAGCTGTTTTTT
.,15,TRBV6-5,TRBD1,TRBJ1-2,CASSYGRGPYYGYTF,TGTGCCAGCAGTTACGGAAGGGGGCCTTACTATGGCTACACCTTC
.,15,TRBV28,.,TRBJ1-5,CASSFPEFGVQPQHF,TGTGCCAGCAGTTTCCCGGAGTTTGGGGTTCAGCCCCAGCATTTT
.,16,TRBV30,TRBD2,TRBJ2-3,CAWTRTSGRAGGTQYF,TGTGCCTGGACTCGGACTAGCGGGAGGGCCGGGGGTACGCAGTATTTT
.,16,TRBV15,.,TRBJ2-3,CATSRGSSGITDTQYF,TGTGCCACCAGCAGAGGCAGTAGCGGAATCACAGATACGCAGTATTTT
once,16,TRBV27,TRBD2,TRBJ2-2,CASSWTSGRFTGELFF,TGTGCCAGCAGCTGGACTAGCGGGAGGTTCACCGGGGAGCTGTTTTTT
.,12,TRBV18,.,TRBJ2-5,CASSPGEETQYF,TGTGCCAGCTCACCAGGAGAAGAGACCCAGTACTTC
.,17,TRBV5-1,TRBD2,TRBJ2-1,CASSPGLAALSYNEQFF,TGCGCCAGCAGCCCCGGACTAGCGGCGCTTTCCTACAATGAGCAGTTCTTC
.,14,TRBV2,TRBD1,TRBJ2-2,CASRRQGHTGELFF,TGTGCCAGCAGGAGACAGGGTCACACCGGGGAGCTGTTTTTT
.,12,TRBV5-1,.,TRBJ1-2,CASSGQNYGYTF,TGCGCCAGCAGCGGACAGAACTATGGCTACACCTTC
.,15,TRBV28,.,TRBJ1-1,CASSFRDPDNTEAFF,TGTGCCAGCAGTTTCCGGGACCCAGACAACACTGAAGCTTTCTTT
.,15,TRBV5-1,TRBD2,TRBJ2-1,CASSFIAGAHNEQFF,TGCGCCAGCAGCTTTATAGCGGGAGCGCACAATGAGCAGTTCTTC
.,14,TRBV25-1,TRBD1,TRBJ1-1,CASSEAPAQGGAFF,TGTGCCAGCAGTGAAGCCCCCGCACAGGGGGGAGCTTTCTTT
.,16,TRBV5-1,.,TRBJ2-3,CASSFPDSGSTDTQYF,TGCGCCAGCAGCTTTCCCGACAGCGGAAGCACAGATACGCAGTATTTT
.,14,TRBV7-9,TRBD2,TRBJ2-7,CASNGLAGGYEQYF,TGTGCCAGCAACGGACTAGCGGGAGGCTACGAGCAGTACTTC
.,15,TRBV28,.,TRBJ2-3,CASSFHGGATDTQYF,TGTGCCAGCAGTTTCCACGGTGGAGCCACAGATACGCAGTATTTT
.,19,TRBV18,.,TRBJ1-1,CASALLFSWDKNLNTEAFF,TGTGCCAGCGCCCTCCTCTTCAGCTGGGACAAGAACTTGAACACTGAAGCTTTCTTT
.,13,TRBV19,TRBD1,TRBJ2-5,CASTHRGGETQYF,TGTGCCAGTACACACAGGGGTGGAGAGACCCAGTACTTC
.,17,TRBV19,TRBD1,TRBJ2-2,CASSNRQSGTGPGELFF,TGTGCCAGTAGTAACCGACAATCCGGGACAGGGCCCGGGGAGCTGTTTTTT
.,15,TRBV7-2,.,TRBJ1-3,CASSLVLGAGNTIYF,TGTGCCAGCAGCTTAGTGCTGGGTGCTGGAAACACCATATATTTT
.,14,TRBV25-1,.,TRBJ1-2,CASSEIGLLGGYTF,TGTGCCAGCAGTGAAATAGGCTTATTGGGAGGCTACACCTTC
.,16,TRBV7-8,TRBD2,TRBJ2-1,CASSPRRLAGSNEQFF,TGTGCCAGCAGCCCCCGCCGACTAGCGGGAAGCAATGAGCAGTTCTTC
.,11,TRBV20-1,.,TRBJ2-3,CSVPLGDTQYF,TGCAGTGTACCATTGGGAGATACGCAGTATTTT
.,16,TRBV7-2,TRBD2,TRBJ2-1,CASSATSGRAHNEQFF,TGTGCCAGCAGCGCCACTAGCGGGAGGGCCCATAATGAGCAGTTCTTC
.,15,TRBV18,TRBD2,TRBJ2-7,CASSPGQLAGWEQYF,TGTGCCAGCTCACCCGGGCAACTAGCGGGATGGGAGCAGTACTTC
.,15,TRBV5-1,.,TRBJ1-5,CASRPDSLSNQPQHF,TGCGCCAGCAGGCCAGACAGTCTTTCCAATCAGCCCCAGCATTTT
.,15,TRBV6-1,.,TRBJ1-3,CASSETLNSGNTIYF,TGTGCCAGCAGTGAAACATTGAACTCTGGAAACACCATATATTTT
.,15,TRBV7-8,.,TRBJ1-1,CASSFHILLPPEAFF,TGTGCCAGCAGCTTTCACATTCTTCTCCCTCCTGAAGCTTTCTTT
.,14,TRBV7-7,.,TRBJ2-5,CASSPRTEGETQYF,TGTGCCAGCAGCCCCCGCACGGAGGGGGAGACCCAGTACTTC
.,15,TRBV19,.,TRBJ1-5,CASSSSGGTHQPQHF,TGTGCCAGTAGTTCCTCTGGGGGCACGCACCAGCCCCAGCATTTT
.,14,TRBV5-1,.,TRBJ1-5,CASSYGLGDQPQHF,TGCGCCAGCAGCTACGGACTGGGAGATCAGCCCCAGCATTTT
.,11,TRBV28,.,TRBJ1-1,CASTENTEAFF,TGTGCCAGCACCGAGAACACTGAAGCTTTCTTT
.,12,TRBV9,TRBD2,TRBJ2-1,CASSRLANEQFF,TGTGCCAGCAGCCGACTAGCTAATGAGCAGTTCTTC
.,13,TRBV19,.,TRBJ1-2,CASSIGRAGGYTF,TGTGCCAGTAGTATCGGCAGGGCAGGAGGCTACACCTTC
.,15,TRBV5-4,TRBD2,TRBJ2-5,CASSLASGRRETQYF,TGTGCCAGCAGCTTGGCGAGCGGGAGGAGAGAGACCCAGTACTTC
.,15,TRBV9,TRBD2,TRBJ2-2,CASSPRTSGTGELFF,TGTGCCAGCAGCCCCCGGACTAGCGGGACCGGGGAGCTGTTTTTT
.,14,TRBV28,.,TRBJ2-5,CASSLSGLGGTQYF,TGTGCCAGCAGTTTGTCGGGGCTGGGTGGGACCCAGTACTTC